A single sample is the source of the 24 T cell receptor beta chains below, sequenced in a study of tumor-infiltrating lymphocytes in localized non-small cell lung cancer. Profiled with immunoSEQ multiplex PCR; TCRdb holds only in-frame clones, not every one. The sample consists of more than 15,000 clones, roughly 69% of them appearing once. Sequenced material: lung tumor tissue. Receptors originate from a human donor with non-small cell lung cancer.

This clone was seen just once. V is TRBV7-2 and J is TRBJ2-7; 12 bases map to TRBD2. The CDR3 totals 14 residues. J was trimmed by 6 bases and V by 5 bases; bases with no gene match: 5. Germline V gives CDR1 SGHTA, CDR2 FQGNSA. As DNA, the CDR3 is TGTGCCAGCAGCCCCAGACTAGCGGGAGCCGAGCAGTACTTC. Translating it yields CASSPRLAGAEQYF.

The V call is TRBV4-1, the J call TRBJ1-5; D is unclear. The CDR3 runs to 13 residues. Germline-derived CDR1 and CDR2 are MGHRA and YSYEKL. V lost 0 bases and J 7 bases, leaving 7 bases between the germline ends. The CDR3 DNA sequence: TGCGCCAGCAGCCAAGATCGCCAGCAGCCCCAGCATTTT. It yields the protein CASSQDRQQPQHF.

The chain combines TRBV7-2 with TRBJ1-5; 8 bases match TRBD1. This CDR3 contains 15 residues. Germline V gene sequence: CDR1 SGHTA, CDR2 FQGNSA. V shed 5 bases and J 5 bases; nucleotides not matched to a gene: 8. The CDR3 DNA is TGTGCCAGCAGCCGCTCCGGGACAGGAGATCAGCCCCAGCATTTT. This encodes CASSRSGTGDQPQHF. The complete variable domain, with remaining parts taken from reference TRBV7-2 and TRBJ1-5, reads GAGVSQSPSNKVTEKGKDVELRCDPISGHTALYWYRQSLGQGLEFLIYFQGNSAPDKSGLPSDRFSAERTGGSVSTLTIQRTQQEDSAVYLCASSRSGTGDQPQHFGDGTRLSIL.

This clone was found once. The chain uses TRBV7-2 and TRBJ2-1; 8 bases align to TRBD1. The CDR3 has 15 residues. Germline lookup yields CDR1 SGHTA and CDR2 FQGNSA. Trimming took 5 bases from V and 5 from J; bases not matched to a gene: 8. This CDR3 reads CASSITGGSHNEQFF. CDR3 coding DNA: TGTGCCAGCAGCATTACAGGGGGAAGTCACAATGAGCAGTTCTTC.

The gene calls are TRBV9 and TRBJ2-1, with 10 bases that match TRBD2. This CDR3 contains 15 residues. V lost 2 bases, J lost 6 bases, and 5 bases stayed unmatched. Germline V CDR1 and CDR2: SGDLS, YYNGEE. This CDR3 is CASSVMGLATNEQFF. The CDR3 DNA follows: TGTGCCAGCAGCGTGATGGGACTAGCGACCAATGAGCAGTTCTTC.

The chain links TRBV11-3 to TRBJ1-4, with a possible D match to TRBD1 (5 bases). Trimming removed 5 bases from V and 0 bases from J, with 7 bases in between. The CDR3 loop spans 14 amino acids. CDR1 SGHNT and CDR2 YENEEA come from the germline V gene. CDR3 loop: CASSQGTTNEKLFF. CDR3 in DNA: TGTGCCAGCAGCCAGGGTACAACTAATGAAAAACTGTTTTTT.

The J gene is TRBJ2-1, the V gene TRBV28; D is possibly TRBD1 (6 bases). The V gene lost 5 bases and the J gene lost 0 bases, with 11 bases spanning the gap. Per the germline V gene, CDR1 is MDHEN and CDR2 is SYDVKM. This CDR3 region has 15 residues. CDR3 nucleotides: TGTGCCAGCAGTGGACAGCCGAGCTCCTACAATGAGCAGTTCTTC. This encodes CASSGQPSSYNEQFF.

The chain has TRBV7-2 and TRBJ2-7, with a possible D match to TRBD2 (5 bases). The CDR3 runs 15 residues. Germline CDR1 reads SGHTA; CDR2 reads FQGNSA. V was cut by 2 bases and J by 2 bases, with 13 bases left in between. In nucleotides, the CDR3 is TGTGCCAGCAGCTTACAAAGCGGCCCTACCTACGAGCAGTACTTC. Protein: CASSLQSGPTYEQYF. Full variable domain (remainder filled in from reference TRBV7-2 and TRBJ2-7): GAGVSQSPSNKVTEKGKDVELRCDPISGHTALYWYRQSLGQGLEFLIYFQGNSAPDKSGLPSDRFSAERTGGSVSTLTIQRTQQEDSAVYLCASSLQSGPTYEQYFGPGTRLTVT.

By frequency in the sample, this clone is large. The chain uses TRBV6-6 and TRBJ2-5; 11 bases are a match to TRBD1. The ends lost 8 bases at V and 5 bases at J; junction bases unmatched: 4. This CDR3 spans 13 amino acids. Per germline, CDR1 MNHNY and CDR2 SVGAGI (reference sequence). DNA of the CDR3: TGTGCCAGCCGGGACAGGGGGAGGGAGACCCAGTACTTC. Its protein product is CASRDRGRETQYF.

This sequence joins TRBV7-6 and TRBJ2-7; perhaps D is TRBD1 or TRBD2 (6 bases each). This CDR3 has 14 residues. In germline, CDR1 is SGHVS, CDR2 FNYEAQ. The ends were cut back, 4 bases at V and 5 bases at J, with 15 bases in the middle. In nucleotides, the CDR3 is TGTGCCAGCAGCTCGATCAGGGGAGGAGACGAGCAGTACTTC. It encodes CASSSIRGGDEQYF. The full variable domain, with the rest looked up from reference TRBV7-6 and TRBJ2-7, is GAGVSQSPRYKVTKRGQDVALRCDPISGHVSLYWYRQALGQGPEFLTYFNYEAQQDKSGLPNDRFSAERPEGSISTLTIQRTEQRDSAMYRCASSSIRGGDEQYFGPGTRLTVT.

For the CDR3, the DNA is TGTGCCAGTAGTGTAGCTAGCGGGAGTAGTGGCGAGCAGTACTTC. It encodes CASSVASGSSGEQYF. The rearrangement uses TRBV19 and TRBJ2-7, with TRBD2 matching 10 bases. The CDR3 length is 15 residues. The J segment lost 6 bases and the V segment lost 5 bases, leaving 10 bases of the junction unmatched. Germline V gene data show CDR1 as LNHDA and CDR2 as SQIVND (reference sequence).

V is TRBV12-5 and J is TRBJ2-5; the match to TRBD1 covers 9 bases. The CDR3 runs 15 residues. V lost 3 bases to trimming and J lost 5 bases; unmatched junction nucleotides: 7. The germline gives CDR1 LGHNT, CDR2 FRNRAP. The CDR3 loop is CASGFTGTGYETQYF. Written as DNA, the CDR3 is TGTGCTAGTGGTTTCACCGGGACAGGGTACGAGACCCAGTACTTC.

This clone was seen only a few times. The chain uses TRBV27 and TRBJ2-1; a possible D gene is TRBD2 (6 bases). V was cut by 5 bases and J by 5 bases, with 16 bases left in between. This CDR3 is 15 amino acids long. The germline gives CDR1 MNHEY, CDR2 SMNVEV (reference sequence). The CDR3 sequence: CASSPRGLSNNEQFF. The CDR3 DNA reads as TGTGCCAGCAGTCCAAGGGGACTTTCCAACAATGAGCAGTTCTTC.

The rearrangement uses TRBV7-2 and TRBJ1-1; D not resolved. Germline V CDR1 and CDR2: SGHTA, FQGNSA. The CDR3 runs to 14 residues. V was clipped by 5 bases and J by 4 bases, with 14 bases between them. CDR3 in DNA: TGTGCCAGCAGCCCCCGATCTCAGAGCACTGAAGCTTTCTTT. This gives the protein CASSPRSQSTEAFF.

The CDR3 region is CASSRSQETQYF. DNA of the CDR3: TGTGCCAGCTCACGTTCCCAAGAGACCCAGTACTTC. The genes are TRBV18 and TRBJ2-5; D gene uncertain. Germline V lookup: CDR1 KGHSH, CDR2 LQKENI. The ends were cut back, 4 bases at V and 1 base at J, with 4 bases in the middle. The CDR3 consists of 12 residues. Filled out from reference TRBV18 and TRBJ2-5, the complete variable domain reads NAGVMQNPRHLVRRRGQEARLRCSPMKGHSHVYWYRQLPEEGLKFMVYLQKENIIDESGMPKERFSAEFPKEGPSILRIQQVVRGDSAAYFCASSRSQETQYFGPGTRLLVL.

This clone was picked up a small number of times. The chain employs TRBV7-6 and TRBJ2-7; TRBD1 might be the D (5 bases). Germline CDR1 reads SGHVS; CDR2 reads FNYEAQ. CDR3 length equals 12 residues. V shed 0 bases and J shed 6 bases, with 6 bases lying between them. The CDR3 loop is CASSLATGEQYF. CDR3 coding DNA: TGTGCCAGCAGCTTAGCAACAGGCGAGCAGTACTTC.

The V call is TRBV5-1, the J call TRBJ2-5; the D is unclear. The CDR3 sequence is 15 residues long. Germline CDR1 is SGHRS and CDR2 is YFSETQ. Trimming removed 0 bases at V and 2 bases at J, with 11 bases between. The CDR3 DNA reads TGCGCCAGCAGCTTGGTAGGGCTGGGTCAAGAGACCCAGTACTTC. Protein sequence: CASSLVGLGQETQYF.

The chain recombines TRBV2 with TRBJ1-5, with 9 bases aligning to TRBD1. In germline, CDR1 is SNHLY, CDR2 FYNNEI. Trimming removed 4 bases from V and 7 bases from J; junction bases left unmatched: 5. The CDR3 sequence is 14 residues long. In nucleotides, the CDR3 is TGTGCCAGCAGTGCCGGGACAGGGAGACAGCCCCAGCATTTT. This translates into CASSAGTGRQPQHF.

About this clone itself: Other DNA sequences in this specimen translate into the identical CDR3. This rearrangement joins TRBV30 to TRBJ1-2; D is perhaps TRBD1 (6 bases). V shed 0 bases and J shed 7 bases, with 9 bases lying between them. There are 12 residues in the CDR3. Germline CDR1 reads GTSNPN; CDR2 reads SVGIG (reference sequence). This chain's CDR3 is CAWSVGAAGYTF. As DNA, the CDR3 is TGTGCCTGGAGTGTGGGGGCCGCTGGCTACACCTTC.

The rearrangement links TRBV6-1 to TRBJ2-7, with TRBD1 matching 8 bases. After removal of 8 bases from V and 13 bases from J, the junction contained 16 bases not matched to a gene. CDR1 and CDR2 from the germline V gene are MNHNS and SASEGT. This CDR3 contains 13 residues. As DNA, the CDR3 is TGTGCCAGCCTAGCGCTGGGAAGACAGGGGTTTTACTTC. Its protein is CASLALGRQGFYF.

This clone is categorized as medium-sized. The chain is built from TRBV5-4 and TRBJ2-7, with D unresolved. The CDR3 runs 16 residues. The V end lost 0 bases, the J end lost 2 bases, and 15 bases lay between the germline ends. The V gene's germline CDR1 is SGHNT and CDR2 YYREEE (reference sequence). The CDR3 loop reads CASSLDPKQSAYEQYF. The CDR3 nucleotides read TGTGCCAGCAGCTTGGACCCGAAACAGTCTGCCTACGAGCAGTACTTC.

This clone has just one count. J is TRBJ2-5 and V is TRBV11-3; D gene ambiguous. The CDR3 consists of 14 residues. Trimming pared 5 bases from V and 1 base from J, leaving 11 bases between. The germline V gene has CDR1 SGHNT and CDR2 YENEEA. CDR3 residues: CASSPKRIQETQYF. The CDR3 DNA reads as TGTGCCAGCAGCCCTAAGAGGATCCAAGAGACCCAGTACTTC. Based on the CDR3 plus reference TRBV11-3 and TRBJ2-5, the full variable domain is EAGVVQSPRYKIIEKKQPVAFWCNPISGHNTLYWYLQNLGQGPELLIRYENEEAVDDSQLPKDRFSAERLKGVDSTLKIQPAELGDSAVYLCASSPKRIQETQYFGPGTRLLVL.

The chain recombines TRBV5-1 with TRBJ2-1; D unresolved. V was clipped by 5 bases and J by 10 bases, with 16 bases between them. Germline V gene lookup returns CDR1 SGHRS and CDR2 YFSETQ. This CDR3 region has 13 residues. This CDR3 is CASRSPQLGEQFF. CDR3 coding DNA: TGCGCCAGCAGAAGTCCCCAGCTCGGGGAGCAGTTCTTC.

This chain uses TRBV10-2 with TRBJ1-5, with 7 positions matching TRBD1. Germline V gene sequence: CDR1 WSHSY, CDR2 SAAADI. V shed 0 bases and J 4 bases; nucleotides not matched to a gene: 0. The CDR3 length is 14 residues. The CDR3 reads CASSESTGNQPQHF. In DNA form, the CDR3 reads TGCGCCAGCAGTGAGTCGACAGGGAATCAGCCCCAGCATTTT.